Following are 2 T cell receptor beta chains from one sample sequenced in a study of identical twins. TCRdb recomputed calls from the 5' RACE reads with MiXCR, one row per CDR3 protein. The sample holds around 490,000 distinct CDR3 sequences, 13% to 15% seen once. The same data also contributed to another study, on yellow fever vaccine responses in identical twins.

Source material: CD4+ T cells sorted from blood. These receptors originate from a woman aged 18 to 35 in good health.

This clonotype was found many times. V gene TRBV5-1 combines with J gene TRBJ2-1; 8 bases line up with TRBD2. The CDR3 length is 16 residues. Germline-derived CDR1 and CDR2 are SGHRS and YFSETQ. The V gene end was trimmed by 0 bases and the J gene end by 6 bases; junction bases not matched to a gene: 8. CDR3 protein: CASSLVAGGGRNEQFF. CDR3 bases: TGCGCCAGCAGCTTGGTGGCGGGAGGCGGGCGCAATGAGCAGTTCTTC.

The chain couples TRBV4-2 to TRBJ2-3; 10 bases agree with TRBD1. The CDR3 loop spans 17 amino acids. Germline V gene data show CDR1 as LGHNA and CDR2 as YNFKEQ. V dropped 0 bases and J dropped 0; count of bases not matched to a gene: 3. The CDR3 loop reads CASSQDRDRGSTDTQYF. The CDR3 coding sequence is TGTGCCAGCAGCCAAGACCGGGACAGGGGAAGCACAGATACGCAGTATTTT.